This section outlines one TCR beta chain sequence together with its context. This entry comes from a study of T cells expressing NK-cell markers. The CDR3 covers 15 residues. Reprocessing the 5' RACE reads, TCRdb reports a single entry for every CDR3 protein and omits DNA. The table for this sample gives about 180,000 distinct CDR3 sequences. This chain connects TRBV12-3 or TRBV12-4 to TRBJ2-3; TCRdb outputs TRBD2, but without DNA this stays unchecked. The sequence was obtained from a man aged 18 to 69 in good health. The source material was blood T cells: a sorted CD56 or NKG2C T cell subset, CD4+ or CD8+ T cells, or bulk PBMC T cells (not recorded which). CDR3 amino acids: CASSPPSGSTDTQYF.